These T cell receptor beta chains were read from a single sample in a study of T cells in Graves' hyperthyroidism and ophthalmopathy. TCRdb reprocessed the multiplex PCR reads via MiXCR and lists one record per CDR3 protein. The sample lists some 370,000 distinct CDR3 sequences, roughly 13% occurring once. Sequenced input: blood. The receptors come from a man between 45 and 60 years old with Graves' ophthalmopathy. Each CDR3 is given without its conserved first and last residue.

CDR3 protein: ASTEDPLAGISTGELF
V gene: TRBV6-1
J gene: TRBJ2-2

CDR3 protein: ATLDVASGNTIY
V gene: TRBV6-1
J gene: TRBJ1-3

CDR3 protein: ASSVKGNTEAF
V gene: TRBV9
J gene: TRBJ1-1

CDR3 protein: SAELAGFYEQY
V gene: TRBV20-1
J gene: TRBJ2-7

CDR3 protein: SAPGGETNYGYT
V gene: TRBV20-1
J gene: TRBJ1-2

CDR3 protein: ASSSRQGAQY
V gene: TRBV2
J gene: TRBJ2-3

CDR3 protein: ASSQAIAGGPYEQF
V gene: TRBV14
J gene: TRBJ2-1

CDR3 protein: SAVSGRARNEQF
V gene: TRBV20-1
J gene: TRBJ2-1

CDR3 protein: ASSTRSGDRGGSYEQY
V gene: TRBV5-1
J gene: TRBJ2-7

CDR3 protein: AWNLGGNEQY
V gene: TRBV30
J gene: TRBJ2-7

CDR3 protein: SARTDQETQY
V gene: TRBV20-1
J gene: TRBJ2-5

CDR3 protein: ASSSTSGRVLEQF
V gene: TRBV12-3/TRBV12-4
J gene: TRBJ2-1

CDR3 protein: SVRTSNEQF
V gene: TRBV29-1
J gene: TRBJ2-1

CDR3 protein: ASSESGFERKLF
V gene: TRBV25-1
J gene: TRBJ1-4

CDR3 protein: ASSLSSSGGQETQY
V gene: TRBV7-3
J gene: TRBJ2-5

CDR3 protein: ASSPAGLRDTQY
V gene: TRBV12-3/TRBV12-4
J gene: TRBJ2-3

CDR3 protein: AWSVLGVTGNTIY
V gene: TRBV30
J gene: TRBJ1-3

CDR3 protein: ASSVDRLSNQPQH
V gene: TRBV2
J gene: TRBJ1-5

CDR3 protein: ASSLEGGTSYEQF
V gene: TRBV7-9
J gene: TRBJ2-1

CDR3 protein: ASSLAAGGGQTQY
V gene: TRBV7-2
J gene: TRBJ2-5

CDR3 protein: ASSHRRNTGELF
V gene: TRBV3-1
J gene: TRBJ2-2

CDR3 protein: ASSYLAQTYEQY
V gene: TRBV11-2
J gene: TRBJ2-7

CDR3 protein: SARDLVGGPREQF
V gene: TRBV20-1
J gene: TRBJ2-1

CDR3 protein: ASSLDLAGTGELF
V gene: TRBV5-1
J gene: TRBJ2-2

CDR3 protein: ASPVPGQGKLDTQY
V gene: TRBV13
J gene: TRBJ2-3

CDR3 protein: ASSVVGSSRTDTQY
V gene: TRBV9
J gene: TRBJ2-3

CDR3 protein: ASSLRAPRWGYT
V gene: TRBV2
J gene: TRBJ1-2

CDR3 protein: ASSLGGDTPGLF
V gene: TRBV13
J gene: TRBJ2-2

CDR3 protein: ASSEGTRLETQY
V gene: TRBV2
J gene: TRBJ2-5

CDR3 protein: ASSSSETGSGYT
V gene: TRBV16
J gene: TRBJ1-2

CDR3 protein: ASSITGDFDQPQH
V gene: TRBV19
J gene: TRBJ1-5

CDR3 protein: ASSSPRDPAGEKLF
V gene: TRBV28
J gene: TRBJ1-4

CDR3 protein: ASSGTGQGGYEQY
V gene: TRBV5-1
J gene: TRBJ2-7

CDR3 protein: ASSLGQGSVLKAF
V gene: TRBV11-1
J gene: TRBJ1-1

CDR3 protein: ASSSELLGEQY
V gene: TRBV5-8
J gene: TRBJ2-7

CDR3 protein: ASSFQGGGTEAF
V gene: TRBV12-3/TRBV12-4
J gene: TRBJ1-1

CDR3 protein: SARADGIRGEYNEQF
V gene: TRBV20-1
J gene: TRBJ2-1

CDR3 protein: ASSSARTTGLAEQF
V gene: TRBV7-9
J gene: TRBJ2-1

CDR3 protein: ASSESPSGIYAYEQY
V gene: TRBV6-1
J gene: TRBJ2-7

CDR3 protein: ASSFDRGNQPQH
V gene: TRBV27
J gene: TRBJ1-5

CDR3 protein: AVGPENGMEEY
V gene: TRBV19
J gene: TRBJ2-7

CDR3 protein: ASSSTWGRGSYNEQF
V gene: TRBV11-2
J gene: TRBJ2-1

CDR3 protein: ASSRTDGLAHSYEQY
V gene: TRBV4-1
J gene: TRBJ2-7

CDR3 protein: ASSLDLAGGPGAQY
V gene: TRBV7-8
J gene: TRBJ2-7

CDR3 protein: ASSGMGQGSSGANVLT
V gene: TRBV2
J gene: TRBJ2-6

CDR3 protein: SAIPAGSIEKLF
V gene: TRBV20-1
J gene: TRBJ1-4

CDR3 protein: ASRPGQGFGNYGYT
V gene: TRBV6-1
J gene: TRBJ1-2

CDR3 protein: ASSQIVGDTEAF
V gene: TRBV3-1
J gene: TRBJ1-1

CDR3 protein: ASSPLFFGTDNQPQH
V gene: TRBV3-1
J gene: TRBJ1-5

CDR3 protein: ASRETRTSTNEKLF
V gene: TRBV27
J gene: TRBJ1-4

CDR3 protein: ASSKGQDRNEELF
V gene: TRBV4-1
J gene: TRBJ1-4

CDR3 protein: ASSHGTSGEVAQY
V gene: TRBV4-2
J gene: TRBJ2-5

CDR3 protein: ASSQEAVYEQY
V gene: TRBV4-2
J gene: TRBJ2-7